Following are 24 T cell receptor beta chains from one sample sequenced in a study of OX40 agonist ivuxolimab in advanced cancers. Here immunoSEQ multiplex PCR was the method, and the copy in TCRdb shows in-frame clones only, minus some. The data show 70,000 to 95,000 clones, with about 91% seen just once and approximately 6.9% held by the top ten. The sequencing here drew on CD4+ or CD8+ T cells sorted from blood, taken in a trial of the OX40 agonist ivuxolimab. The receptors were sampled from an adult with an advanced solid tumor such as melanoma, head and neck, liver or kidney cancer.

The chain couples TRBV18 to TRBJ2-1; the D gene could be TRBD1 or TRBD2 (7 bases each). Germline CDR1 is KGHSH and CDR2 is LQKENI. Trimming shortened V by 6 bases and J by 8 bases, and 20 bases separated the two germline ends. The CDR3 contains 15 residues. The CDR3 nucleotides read TGTGCCAGCTCCGAGGGGGCGGGAGTACTCCATGAGCAGTTCTTC. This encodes CASSEGAGVLHEQFF.

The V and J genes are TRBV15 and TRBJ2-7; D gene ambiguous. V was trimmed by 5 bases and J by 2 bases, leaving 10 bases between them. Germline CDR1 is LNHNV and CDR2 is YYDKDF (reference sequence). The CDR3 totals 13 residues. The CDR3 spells CATSPGVTYEQYF. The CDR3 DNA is TGTGCCACCAGCCCGGGCGTTACCTACGAGCAGTACTTC.

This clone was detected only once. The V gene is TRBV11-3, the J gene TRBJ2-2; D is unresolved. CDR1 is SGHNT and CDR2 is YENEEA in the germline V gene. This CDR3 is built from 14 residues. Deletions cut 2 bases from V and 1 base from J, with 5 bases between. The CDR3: CASSLLRNTGELFF. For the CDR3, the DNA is TGTGCCAGCAGCTTACTGAGGAACACCGGGGAGCTGTTTTTT.

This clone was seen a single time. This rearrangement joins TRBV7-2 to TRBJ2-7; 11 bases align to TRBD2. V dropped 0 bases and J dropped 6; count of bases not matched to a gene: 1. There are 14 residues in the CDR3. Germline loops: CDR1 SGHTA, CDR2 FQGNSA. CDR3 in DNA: TGTGCCAGCAGCTTAGCGACTAGCGGGGTCGAGCAGTACTTC. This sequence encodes CASSLATSGVEQYF.

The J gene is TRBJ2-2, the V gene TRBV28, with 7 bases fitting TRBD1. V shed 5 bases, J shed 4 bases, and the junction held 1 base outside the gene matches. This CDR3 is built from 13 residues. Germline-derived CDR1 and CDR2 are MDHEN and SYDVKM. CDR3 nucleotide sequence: TGTGCCAGCAGTGACAGGGTCACCGGGGAGCTGTTTTTT. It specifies CASSDRVTGELFF. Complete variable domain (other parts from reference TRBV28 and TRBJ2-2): DVKVTQSSRYLVKRTGEKVFLECVQDMDHENMFWYRQDPGLGLRLIYFSYDVKMKEKGDIPEGYSVSREKKERFSLILESASTNQTSMYLCASSDRVTGELFFGEGSRLTVL.

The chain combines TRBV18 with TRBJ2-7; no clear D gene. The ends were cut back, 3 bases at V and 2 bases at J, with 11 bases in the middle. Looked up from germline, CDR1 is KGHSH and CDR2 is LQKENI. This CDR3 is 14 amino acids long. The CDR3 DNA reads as TGTGCCAGCTCACCTCCCGGACGGGCCTACGAGCAGTACTTC. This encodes CASSPPGRAYEQYF.

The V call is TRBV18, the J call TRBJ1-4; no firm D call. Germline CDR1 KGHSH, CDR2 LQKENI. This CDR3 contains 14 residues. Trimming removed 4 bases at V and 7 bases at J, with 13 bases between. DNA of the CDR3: TGTGCCAGCTCACTTCGGGAATCTGGTGAAAAACTGTTTTTT. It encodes CASSLRESGEKLFF.

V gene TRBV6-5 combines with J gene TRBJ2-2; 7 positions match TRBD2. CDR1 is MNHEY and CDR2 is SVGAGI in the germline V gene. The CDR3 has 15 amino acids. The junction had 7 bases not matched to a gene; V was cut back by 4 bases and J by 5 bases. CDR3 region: CASSSTGGRTGELFF. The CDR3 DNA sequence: TGTGCCAGCAGTTCTACGGGAGGACGAACCGGGGAGCTGTTTTTT.

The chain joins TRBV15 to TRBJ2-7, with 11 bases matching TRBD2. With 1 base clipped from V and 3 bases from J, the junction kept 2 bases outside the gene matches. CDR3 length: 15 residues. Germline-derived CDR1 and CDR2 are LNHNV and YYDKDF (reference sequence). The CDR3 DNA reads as TGTGCCACCAGCAGAGCCACTAGCGGGGGCTACGAGCAGTACTTC. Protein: CATSRATSGGYEQYF. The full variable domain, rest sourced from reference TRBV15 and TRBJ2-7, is DAMVIQNPRYQVTQFGKPVTLSCSQTLNHNVMYWYQQKSSQAPKLLFHYYDKDFNNEADTPDNFQSRRPNTSFCFLDIRSPGLGDTAMYLCATSRATSGGYEQYFGPGTRLTVT.

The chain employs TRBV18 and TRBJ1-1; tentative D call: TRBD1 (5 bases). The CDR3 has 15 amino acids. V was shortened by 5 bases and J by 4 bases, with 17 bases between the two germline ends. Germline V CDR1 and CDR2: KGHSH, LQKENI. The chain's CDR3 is CASSSTQGGGTEAFF. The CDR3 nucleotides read TGTGCCAGCTCATCTACGCAGGGAGGAGGCACTGAAGCTTTCTTT. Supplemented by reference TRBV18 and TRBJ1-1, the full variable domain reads NAGVMQNPRHLVRRRGQEARLRCSPMKGHSHVYWYRQLPEEGLKFMVYLQKENIIDESGMPKERFSAEFPKEGPSILRIQQVVRGDSAAYFCASSSTQGGGTEAFFGQGTRLTVV.

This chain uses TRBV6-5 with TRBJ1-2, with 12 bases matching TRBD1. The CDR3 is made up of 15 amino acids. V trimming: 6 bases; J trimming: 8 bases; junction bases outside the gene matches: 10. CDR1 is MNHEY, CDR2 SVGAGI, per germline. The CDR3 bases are TGTGCCAGCAGGCTACTGGGGGACAGGGGGCAGGGCTACACCTTC. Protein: CASRLLGDRGQGYTF.

This CDR3 reads CAWRGLPGAEAFF. The CDR3 coding sequence is TGTGCCTGGAGGGGCCTCCCCGGGGCTGAAGCTTTCTTT. The chain is built from TRBV30 and TRBJ1-1; D is ambiguous. The CDR3 consists of 13 residues. V gave up 3 bases and J gave up 6 bases, with 14 bases separating them. Per the germline V gene, CDR1 is GTSNPN and CDR2 is SVGIG (reference sequence).

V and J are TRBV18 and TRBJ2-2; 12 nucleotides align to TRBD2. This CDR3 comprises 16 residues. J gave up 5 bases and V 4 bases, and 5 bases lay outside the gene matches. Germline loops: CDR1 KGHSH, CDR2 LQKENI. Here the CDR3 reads CASSRTSGRLTGELFF. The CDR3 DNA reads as TGTGCCAGCTCACGCACTAGCGGGAGGTTGACCGGGGAGCTGTTTTTT.

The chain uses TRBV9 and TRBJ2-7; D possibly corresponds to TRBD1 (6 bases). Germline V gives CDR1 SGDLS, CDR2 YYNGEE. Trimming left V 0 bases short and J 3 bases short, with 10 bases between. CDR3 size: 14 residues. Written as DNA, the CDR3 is TGTGCCAGCAGCGTAGCGTCAGGGGACTACGAGCAGTACTTC. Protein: CASSVASGDYEQYF.

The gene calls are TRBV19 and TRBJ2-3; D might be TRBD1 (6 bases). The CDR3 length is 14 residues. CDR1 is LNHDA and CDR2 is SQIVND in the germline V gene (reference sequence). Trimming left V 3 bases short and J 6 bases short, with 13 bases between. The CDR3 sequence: CASSINRESDTQYF. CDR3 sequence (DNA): TGTGCCAGTAGTATTAACAGGGAGTCCGATACGCAGTATTTT.

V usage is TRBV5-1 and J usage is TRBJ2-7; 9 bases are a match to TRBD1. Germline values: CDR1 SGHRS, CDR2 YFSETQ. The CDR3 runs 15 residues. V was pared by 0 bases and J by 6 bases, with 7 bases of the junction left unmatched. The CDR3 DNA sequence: TGCGCCAGCAGCTTGGATGGACAGGGGTTTGGCGAGCAGTACTTC. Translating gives CASSLDGQGFGEQYF.

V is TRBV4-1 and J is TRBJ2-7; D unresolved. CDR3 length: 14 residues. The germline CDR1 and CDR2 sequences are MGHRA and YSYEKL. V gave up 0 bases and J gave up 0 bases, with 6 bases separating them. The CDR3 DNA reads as TGCGCCAGCAGCCAAGATGGTATCTCCTACGAGCAGTACTTC. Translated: CASSQDGISYEQYF.

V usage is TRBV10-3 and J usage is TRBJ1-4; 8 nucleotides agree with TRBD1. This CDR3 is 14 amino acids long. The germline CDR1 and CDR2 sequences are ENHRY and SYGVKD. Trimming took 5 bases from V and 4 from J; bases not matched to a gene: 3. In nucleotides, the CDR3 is TGTGCCATCAGTCGGACAGGGAATAATGAAAAACTGTTTTTT. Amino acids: CAISRTGNNEKLFF.

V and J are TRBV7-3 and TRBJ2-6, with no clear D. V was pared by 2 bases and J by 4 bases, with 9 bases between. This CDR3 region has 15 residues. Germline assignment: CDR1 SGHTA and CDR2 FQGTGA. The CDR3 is CASSLGATGANVLTF. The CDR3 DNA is TGTGCCAGCAGCTTAGGCGCTACCGGGGCCAACGTCCTGACTTTC.

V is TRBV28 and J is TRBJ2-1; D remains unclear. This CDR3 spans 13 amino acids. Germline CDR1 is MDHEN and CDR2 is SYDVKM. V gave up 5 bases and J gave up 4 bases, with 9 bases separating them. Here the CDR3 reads CASSGPEYNEQFF. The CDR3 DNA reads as TGTGCCAGCAGTGGGCCGGAGTACAATGAGCAGTTCTTC. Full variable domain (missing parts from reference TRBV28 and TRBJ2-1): DVKVTQSSRYLVKRTGEKVFLECVQDMDHENMFWYRQDPGLGLRLIYFSYDVKMKEKGDIPEGYSVSREKKERFSLILESASTNQTSMYLCASSGPEYNEQFFGPGTRLTVL.

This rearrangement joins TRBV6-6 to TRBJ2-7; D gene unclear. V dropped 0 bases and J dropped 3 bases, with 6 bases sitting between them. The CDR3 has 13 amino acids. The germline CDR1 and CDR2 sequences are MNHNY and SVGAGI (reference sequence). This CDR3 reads CASSYSGVYEQYF. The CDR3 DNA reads TGTGCCAGCAGTTACTCGGGCGTCTACGAGCAGTACTTC.

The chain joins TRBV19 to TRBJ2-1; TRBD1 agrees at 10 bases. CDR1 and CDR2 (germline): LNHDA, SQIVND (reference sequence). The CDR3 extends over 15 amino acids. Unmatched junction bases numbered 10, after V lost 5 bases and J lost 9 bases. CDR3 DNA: TGTGCCAGTAGTCCGGCCGGGACAGGGGTGGGTGAGCAGTTCTTC. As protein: CASSPAGTGVGEQFF.

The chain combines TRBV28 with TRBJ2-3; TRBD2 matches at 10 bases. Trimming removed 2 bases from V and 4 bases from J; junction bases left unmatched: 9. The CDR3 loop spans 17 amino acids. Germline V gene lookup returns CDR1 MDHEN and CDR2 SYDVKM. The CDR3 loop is CASSLGVGLANADTQYF. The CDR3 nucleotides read TGTGCCAGCAGTTTAGGCGTGGGACTAGCGAATGCAGATACGCAGTATTTT.

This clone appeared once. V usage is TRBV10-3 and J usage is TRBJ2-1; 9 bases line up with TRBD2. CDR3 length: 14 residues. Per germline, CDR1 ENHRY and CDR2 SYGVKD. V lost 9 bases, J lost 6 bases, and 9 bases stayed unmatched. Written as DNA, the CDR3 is TGTGCCATGACTCCGGGACTAGCTTTCAATGAGCAGTTCTTC. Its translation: CAMTPGLAFNEQFF.